Below, 3 T cell receptor beta chains from the same sample are listed, as sequenced in a study of shared clonotypes between healthy human individuals. Here immunoSEQ multiplex PCR was the method, and the copy in TCRdb shows in-frame clones only, minus some. Of hundreds of thousands of clones in the sample, 95% to 98% were seen once. Naive CD8 cells lacked CD45RO, underwent positive selection for CCR7 and left out terminally differentiated effector memory CD45RA+ cells. Sequencing used naive CD8+ T cells sorted from blood. These receptors came from a man aged 25-40 years in good health.

V gene TRBV7-9 combines with J gene TRBJ1-1; D unresolved. The CDR3 is 12 amino acids. Per the germline V gene, CDR1 is SEHNR and CDR2 is FQNEAQ (reference sequence). The V and J ends lost 4 bases and 6 bases respectively, with 9 bases between them. Here the CDR3 reads CASSSQESEAFF. The DNA of the CDR3 is TGTGCCAGCAGCTCACAAGAATCTGAAGCTTTCTTT.

In DNA, the CDR3 is TGTGCCAGCAGCTCCTACCAGGTTTACCCCTATGGCTACACCTTC. Translated, it gives CASSSYQVYPYGYTF. The chain has TRBV7-9 and TRBJ1-2; D unresolved. The CDR3 covers 15 residues. Trimming removed 4 bases from V and 4 bases from J, with 16 bases in between. Looked up from germline, CDR1 is SEHNR and CDR2 is FQNEAQ (reference sequence).

The DNA of the CDR3 is TGTGCCAGCGGCCGGGCTCAGAGGGCCGTAGAGGATGGCTACACCTTC. Translating it yields CASGRAQRAVEDGYTF. The J gene is TRBJ1-2, the V gene TRBV7-9; D ambiguous. Germline V gene sequence: CDR1 SEHNR, CDR2 FQNEAQ (reference sequence). This CDR3 contains 16 residues. V was cut by 8 bases and J by 6 bases, with 25 bases left in between.